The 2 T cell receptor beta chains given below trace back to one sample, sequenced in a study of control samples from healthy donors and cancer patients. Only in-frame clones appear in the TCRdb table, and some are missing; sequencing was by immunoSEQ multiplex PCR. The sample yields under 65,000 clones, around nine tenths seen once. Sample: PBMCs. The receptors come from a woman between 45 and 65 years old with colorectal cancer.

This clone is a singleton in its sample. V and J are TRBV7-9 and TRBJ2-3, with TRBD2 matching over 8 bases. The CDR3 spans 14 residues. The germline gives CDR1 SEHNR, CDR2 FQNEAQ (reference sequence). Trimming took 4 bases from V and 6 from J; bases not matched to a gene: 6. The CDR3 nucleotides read TGTGCCAGCAGCTACACGGGGGGGTACGATACGCAGTATTTT. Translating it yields CASSYTGGYDTQYF.

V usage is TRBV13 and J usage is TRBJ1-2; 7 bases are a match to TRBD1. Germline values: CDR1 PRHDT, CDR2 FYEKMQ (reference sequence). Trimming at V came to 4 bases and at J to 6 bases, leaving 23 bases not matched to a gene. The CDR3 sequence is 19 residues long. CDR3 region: CASSSKPVSQGRFSNGYTF. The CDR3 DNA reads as TGTGCCAGCAGCTCAAAACCGGTATCACAGGGGCGATTTTCCAATGGCTACACCTTC.